Shown below are 13 T cell receptor beta chains from a single sample sequenced in a study of OX40 agonist ivuxolimab in advanced cancers. The method was immunoSEQ multiplex PCR; TCRdb's version includes in-frame clones alone and lacks a portion of them. Seen here are around 9,900 clones, 70% observed once, and the top ten hold around 30%. The material was CD4+ or CD8+ T cells sorted from blood, obtained in a trial of the OX40 agonist ivuxolimab. These receptors came from an adult with an advanced solid tumor such as melanoma, head and neck, liver or kidney cancer.

The chain is built from TRBV30 and TRBJ1-5, with unresolved D. V dropped 2 bases and J dropped 5 bases, with 10 bases sitting between them. CDR1 is GTSNPN, CDR2 SVGIG, per germline (reference sequence). The CDR3 is 13 amino acids. CDR3: CAWSQTYYQPQHF. For the CDR3, the DNA is TGTGCCTGGAGTCAAACCTATTATCAGCCCCAGCATTTT.

The chain links TRBV5-4 to TRBJ2-7; no firm D call. CDR1 is SGHNT, CDR2 YYREEE, per germline (reference sequence). The germline V and J ends were trimmed by 0 bases and 4 bases, with 8 bases remaining between them. The CDR3 length is 13 residues. CDR3 loop: CASSLAAEYEQYF. The CDR3 region has the DNA TGTGCCAGCAGCTTGGCGGCCGAGTACGAGCAGTACTTC.

This chain links TRBV5-5 with TRBJ1-5; no firm D call. Trimming stripped 0 bases from V and 5 bases from J, with 3 bases between. Germline lookup yields CDR1 SGHKS and CDR2 YYEKEE (reference sequence). This CDR3 has 12 residues. CDR3 sequence (DNA): TGTGCCAGCAGCTTGGGGGATCAGCCCCAGCATTTT. This codes for CASSLGDQPQHF. The full variable domain, completed using reference TRBV5-5 and TRBJ1-5, is DAGVTQSPTHLIKTRGQQVTLRCSPISGHKSVSWYQQVLGQGPQFIFQYYEKEERGRGNFPDRFSARQFPNYSSELNVNALLLGDSALYLCASSLGDQPQHFGDGTRLSIL.

As to this clone: The sample has other DNA sequences that encode this CDR3 too. This rearrangement joins TRBV27 to TRBJ2-2, with D possibly being TRBD1 or TRBD2 (6 bases each). In germline, CDR1 is MNHEY, CDR2 SMNVEV (reference sequence). CDR3 size: 16 residues. V lost 5 bases to trimming and J lost 4 bases, with 17 bases between them. The CDR3 here is CASSPQGGGGTGELFF. CDR3 coding DNA: TGTGCCAGCAGTCCTCAAGGTGGAGGGGGCACCGGGGAGCTGTTTTTT.

The chain links TRBV9 to TRBJ2-1; D ambiguous. The CDR3 has 14 amino acids. The V gene lost 6 bases and the J gene lost 1 base, with 11 bases spanning the gap. Germline V gives CDR1 SGDLS, CDR2 YYNGEE. The CDR3 here is CASKGGESYNEQFF. CDR3 nucleotide sequence: TGTGCCAGCAAAGGCGGTGAGTCCTACAATGAGCAGTTCTTC.

The chain carries TRBV7-9 and TRBJ2-7, with a possible D match to TRBD1 (6 bases). Germline V lookup: CDR1 SEHNR, CDR2 FQNEAQ (reference sequence). Trimming took 4 bases from V and 0 from J, leaving 13 bases between them. This CDR3 region has 15 residues. CDR3 sequence reads: CASSSNRDISYEQYF. DNA of the CDR3: TGTGCCAGCAGCTCGAACCGGGACATCTCCTACGAGCAGTACTTC.

The chain links TRBV6-1 to TRBJ1-1; D unresolved. This CDR3 spans 12 amino acids. V lost 2 bases and J lost 2, with 3 bases in between. CDR1 and CDR2 from the germline V gene are MNHNS and SASEGT. This CDR3 reads CASSEYNTEAFF. CDR3 coding DNA: TGTGCCAGCAGTGAATACAACACTGAAGCTTTCTTT.

This clone was picked up one time. J is TRBJ2-3 and V is TRBV7-9; TRBD1 matches 7 bases. This CDR3 has 18 amino acids. Germline assignment: CDR1 SEHNR and CDR2 FQNEAQ (reference sequence). The J segment lost 2 bases and the V segment lost 4 bases, leaving 15 bases of the junction unmatched. DNA of the CDR3: TGTGCCAGCAGCTCCAACGACAGGGCTAACACTTACACAGATACGCAGTATTTT. It translates to CASSSNDRANTYTDTQYF.

This clone has only a few counts. The chain employs TRBV13 and TRBJ2-1, with TRBD1 matching over 8 bases. Germline V lookup: CDR1 PRHDT, CDR2 FYEKMQ (reference sequence). The CDR3 runs to 15 residues. Losses at the gene ends were 5 bases for V and 12 bases for J; bases not matched to a gene: 15. CDR3 amino acids: CASSDGTGAQMGQFF. The CDR3 nucleotides read TGTGCCAGCAGCGATGGGACAGGAGCCCAAATGGGGCAGTTCTTC.

The chain is built from TRBV29-1 and TRBJ1-4, with 10 bases that match TRBD1. The germline V gene encodes CDR1 SQVTM and CDR2 ANQGSEA. After removal of 4 bases from V and 4 bases from J, the junction contained 6 bases not matched to a gene. The CDR3 sequence is 15 residues long. The CDR3 reads CSVGDRGRNNEKLFF. DNA of the CDR3: TGCAGCGTTGGGGACAGGGGAAGGAATAATGAAAAACTGTTTTTT.

This clone was counted once. This sequence joins TRBV28 and TRBJ1-2; D not resolved. The CDR3 covers 15 residues. Germline CDR1 reads MDHEN; CDR2 reads SYDVKM. V was cut by 2 bases and J by 6 bases, with 16 bases left in between. CDR3 bases: TGTGCCAGCAGTTTAGATGAAAGGTCCCCCCATGGCTACACCTTC. Its protein product is CASSLDERSPHGYTF.

This clone is judged medium-sized. The CDR3, as DNA: TGCGCCAGCAGCCAAGAGGCCGGTCTTAACACTGAAGCTTTCTTT. This gives the protein CASSQEAGLNTEAFF. The chain employs TRBV4-1 and TRBJ1-1; D remains unclear. Trimming pared 0 bases from V and 2 bases from J, leaving 10 bases between. This CDR3 region has 15 residues. CDR1 MGHRA and CDR2 YSYEKL come from the germline V gene.

The chain recombines TRBV4-3 with TRBJ2-1; D possibly corresponds to TRBD2 (5 bases). Per the germline V gene, CDR1 is LGHNA and CDR2 is YSLEER. V lost 0 bases to trimming and J lost 6 bases, with 15 bases between them. The CDR3 is made up of 16 amino acids. In nucleotides, the CDR3 is TGCGCCAGCAGCCAAGATCTGAGGACGGGAAGCAATGAGCAGTTCTTC. Amino acid sequence: CASSQDLRTGSNEQFF.